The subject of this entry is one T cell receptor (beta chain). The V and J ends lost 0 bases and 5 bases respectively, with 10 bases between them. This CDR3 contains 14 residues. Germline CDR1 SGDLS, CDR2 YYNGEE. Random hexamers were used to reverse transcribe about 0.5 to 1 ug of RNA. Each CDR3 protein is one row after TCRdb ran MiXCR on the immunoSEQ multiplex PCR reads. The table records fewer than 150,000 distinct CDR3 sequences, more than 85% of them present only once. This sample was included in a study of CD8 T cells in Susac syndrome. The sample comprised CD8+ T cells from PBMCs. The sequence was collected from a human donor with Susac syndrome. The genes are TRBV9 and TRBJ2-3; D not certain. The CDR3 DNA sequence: TGTGCCAGCAGCGTAGAGGTGGTGGGAGATACGCAGTATTTT. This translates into CASSVEVVGDTQYF.